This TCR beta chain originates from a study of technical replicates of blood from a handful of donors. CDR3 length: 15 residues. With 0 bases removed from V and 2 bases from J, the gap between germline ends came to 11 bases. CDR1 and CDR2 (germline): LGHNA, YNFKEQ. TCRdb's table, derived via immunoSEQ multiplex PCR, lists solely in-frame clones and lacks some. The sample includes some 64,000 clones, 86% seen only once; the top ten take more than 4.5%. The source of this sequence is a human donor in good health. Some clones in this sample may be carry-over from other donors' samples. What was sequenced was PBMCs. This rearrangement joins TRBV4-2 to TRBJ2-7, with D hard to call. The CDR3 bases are TGTGCCAGCAGCCAAGATCTATCGGTCGCCTACGAGCAGTACTTC. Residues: CASSQDLSVAYEQYF.